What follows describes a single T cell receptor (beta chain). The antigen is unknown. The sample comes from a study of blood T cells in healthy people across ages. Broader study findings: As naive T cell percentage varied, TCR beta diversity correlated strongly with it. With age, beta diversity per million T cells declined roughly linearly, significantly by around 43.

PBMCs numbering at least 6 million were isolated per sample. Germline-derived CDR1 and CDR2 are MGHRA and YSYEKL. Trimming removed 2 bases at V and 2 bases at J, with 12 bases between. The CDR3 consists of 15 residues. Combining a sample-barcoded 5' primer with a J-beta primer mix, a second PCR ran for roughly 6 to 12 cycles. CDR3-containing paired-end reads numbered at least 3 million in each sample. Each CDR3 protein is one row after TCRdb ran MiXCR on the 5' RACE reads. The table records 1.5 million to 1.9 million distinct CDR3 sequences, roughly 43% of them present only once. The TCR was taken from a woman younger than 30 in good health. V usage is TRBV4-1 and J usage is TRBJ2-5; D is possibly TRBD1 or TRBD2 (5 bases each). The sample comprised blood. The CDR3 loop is CASSQYGASQETQYF. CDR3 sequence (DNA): TGCGCCAGCAGCCAATACGGGGCCTCACAAGAGACCCAGTACTTC.